This T cell receptor beta chain was captured in a study of blood T cell repertoires in COVID-19. Study in general: The United States, Italy and Spain were the sources of the acute and convalescent COVID-19 samples.

Clones were sequenced by immunoSEQ multiplex PCR, and TCRdb holds only the in-frame ones, with some missing. The sample holds under 250,000 clones; roughly 85% are singletons and the top ten take about 8.2%. This CDR3 is built from 15 residues. Per germline, CDR1 LGHDT and CDR2 YNNKEL (reference sequence). Trimming pared 1 base from V and 5 bases from J, leaving 14 bases between. This TCR came from a woman aged 45-65 years with acute COVID-19. Sequencing input: PBMCs or T cells enriched from blood (not recorded which). The chain combines TRBV3-1 (or the pseudogene TRBV3-2) with TRBJ2-5, with D perhaps TRBD2 (6 bases). CDR3 sequence: CASSQVAGRGETQYF. CDR3 coding DNA: TGTGCCAGCAGCCAAGTGGCGGGGCGGGGTGAGACCCAGTACTTC.